What follows are 2 T cell receptor beta chains derived from one specimen sequenced in a study of post-analysis software for immune sequencing data (dated by TCRdb to the mid-2010s). The paper's findings and limits, for the study overall: Four or five TRBV segments, including TRBV5-6, TRBV5-1 and TRBV20-1, were significantly more frequent in patients than controls.

Libraries were constructed by PCR. Instrument on record: Illumina HiSeq 2500. Unique molecular identifiers were incorporated into TCR beta cDNA libraries to reduce PCR and sequencing biases. TCRdb cleaned the public reads at Q25 with fastp, built clones with MiXCR and kept in-frame beta chains. Each entry is one CDR3 protein sequence, shown with its most common DNA and genes. Here the sample has about 260,000 distinct CDR3 sequences; 36% occur a single time. The ten largest account for around 5% of the sample. For these TCRs, the target antigens are not known. Source material: blood. These receptors all stem from a girl aged 10-17 years with multiple sclerosis.

This clonotype occurred once. The chain links TRBV20-1 to TRBJ2-7; TRBD1 agrees at 10 bases. The end of the DNA fits TRBJ2-5 better, so the J call may be wrong. The CDR3 is made up of 14 amino acids. Germline V gene sequence: CDR1 DFQATT, CDR2 SNEGSKA (reference sequence). The CDR3 nucleotides are TGCAGTGCTAGCCGGGACAGGGGAGGGGAGACCCAGTACTTC. Amino acid sequence: CSASRDRGGETQYF.

The chain uses TRBV29-1 and TRBJ1-2; D is uncertain. CDR3 length equals 12 residues. Trimming stripped 4 bases from V and 3 bases from J, with 9 bases between. Germline V lookup: CDR1 SQVTM, CDR2 ANQGSEA. CDR3 region: CSVVGQDYGYTF. CDR3 sequence (DNA): TGCAGCGTTGTTGGGCAAGACTATGGCTACACCTTC.